Sequencing of this T cell receptor (beta chain) was carried out in a study of tumor-infiltrating lymphocytes in localized non-small cell lung cancer. About the research overall: Each patient gave resected tumor and non-adjacent uninvolved lung tissue. Study conclusions and caveats: IM1 and IM2 tumors showed no difference in T-cell fraction. Each assay used a separate piece of the same tissue. TCRbeta sequencing showed higher T cell infiltration in tumors than uninvolved lung.

Germline V gives CDR1 SNHLY, CDR2 FYNNEI. Between the trimmed V and J ends, which lost 6 bases and 1 base, there was a span of 15 bases. The CDR3 totals 15 residues. Regarding this clone: Its antigen is not known.

The method was immunoSEQ multiplex PCR; TCRdb's version includes in-frame clones alone and lacks a portion of them. The table has approximately 16,000 clones, roughly 40% seen once. This chain connects TRBV2 to TRBJ1-2; D may be TRBD1 (5 bases). The sequence derives from a human donor with non-small cell lung cancer. The specimen sequenced was lung tumor tissue. The CDR3 loop reads CASRPPGRLNYGYTF. The DNA of the CDR3 is TGTGCCAGCAGGCCACCGGGGCGGCTTAACTATGGCTACACCTTC.